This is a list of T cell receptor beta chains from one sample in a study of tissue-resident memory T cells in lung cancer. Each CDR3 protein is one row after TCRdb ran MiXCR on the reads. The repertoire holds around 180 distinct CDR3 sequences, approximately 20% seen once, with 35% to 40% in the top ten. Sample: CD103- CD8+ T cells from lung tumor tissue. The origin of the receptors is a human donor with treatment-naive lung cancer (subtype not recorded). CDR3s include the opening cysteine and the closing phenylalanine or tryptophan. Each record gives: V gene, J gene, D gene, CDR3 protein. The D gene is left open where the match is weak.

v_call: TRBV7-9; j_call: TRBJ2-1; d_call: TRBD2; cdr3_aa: CASRTGTSGGLEQFF
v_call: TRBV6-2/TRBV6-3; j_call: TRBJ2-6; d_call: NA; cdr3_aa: CASSYTAKILTF
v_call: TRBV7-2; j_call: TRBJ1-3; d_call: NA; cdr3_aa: CASSLAVLGRRGNTIYF
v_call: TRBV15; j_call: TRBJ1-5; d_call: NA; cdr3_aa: CATGYSSNQPQHF
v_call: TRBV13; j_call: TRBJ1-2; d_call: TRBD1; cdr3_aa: CASSTSPGGRGYTF
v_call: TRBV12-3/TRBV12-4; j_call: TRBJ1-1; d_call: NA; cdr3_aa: CASSAGTYTEAFF
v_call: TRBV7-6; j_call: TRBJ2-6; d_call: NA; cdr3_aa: CASSLASGANVLTF
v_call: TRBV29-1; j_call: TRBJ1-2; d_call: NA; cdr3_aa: CSVVNAYGYTF
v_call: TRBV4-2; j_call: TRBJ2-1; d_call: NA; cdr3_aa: CASSQVANEQFF
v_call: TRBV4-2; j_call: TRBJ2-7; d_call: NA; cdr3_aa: CASSQDLAGFAYEQYF
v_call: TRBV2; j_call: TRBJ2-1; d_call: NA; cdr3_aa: CASSESTLHNEQFF
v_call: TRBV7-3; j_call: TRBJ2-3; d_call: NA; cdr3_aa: CASSFGPGVPPYDTQYF
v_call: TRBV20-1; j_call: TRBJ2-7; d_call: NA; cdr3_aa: CSARIILAYEQYF
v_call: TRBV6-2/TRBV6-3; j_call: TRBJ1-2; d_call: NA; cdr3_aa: CASRTGYPNGYTF
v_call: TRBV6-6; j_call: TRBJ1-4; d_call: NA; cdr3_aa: CASSYSSLGTNEKLFF
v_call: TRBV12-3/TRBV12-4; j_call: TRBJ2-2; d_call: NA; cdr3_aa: CASSFGPFGTGELFF
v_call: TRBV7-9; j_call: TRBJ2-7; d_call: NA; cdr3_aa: CASSLTGTGVEQYF
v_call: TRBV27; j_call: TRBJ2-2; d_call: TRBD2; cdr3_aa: CASSPFTSGNTGELFF
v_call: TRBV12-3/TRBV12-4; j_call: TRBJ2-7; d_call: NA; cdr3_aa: CASSPEGSGLYEQYF
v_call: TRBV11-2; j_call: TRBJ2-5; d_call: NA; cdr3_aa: CASTKYLNRDYQETQYF
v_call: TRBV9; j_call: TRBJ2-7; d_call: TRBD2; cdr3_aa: CASSPGSSGADEQYF
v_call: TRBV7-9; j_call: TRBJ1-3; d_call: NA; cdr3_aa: CASSSPGRTPGNTIYF
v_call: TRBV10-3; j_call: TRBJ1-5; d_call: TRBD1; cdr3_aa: CAISDDRDRDGFRYNQPQHF
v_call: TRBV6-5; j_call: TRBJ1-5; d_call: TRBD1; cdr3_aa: CASSPGTGGRPQHF
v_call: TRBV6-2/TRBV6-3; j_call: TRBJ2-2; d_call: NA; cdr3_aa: CASSPAGGGELFF
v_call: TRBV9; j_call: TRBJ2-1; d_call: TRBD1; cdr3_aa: CASDPGQGNEQFF
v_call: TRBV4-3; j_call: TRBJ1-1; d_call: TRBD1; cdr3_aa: CASSQDRKRTGPLNTEAFF